This is a list of T cell receptor beta chains from one sample in a study of blood T cell repertoires in COVID-19. The assay was immunoSEQ multiplex PCR, and TCRdb's table has in-frame clones only and misses some. The sample records under 300,000 clones, 90% to 95% being singletons. Sequenced input: PBMCs or T cells enriched from blood (not recorded which). These receptors were obtained from a woman between 18 and 29 years old who had recovered from COVID-19. Both conserved end residues are part of each CDR3. A D gene is named only where the DNA matches it firmly. Some rows have no size entry. The others give once, few or many, or a class for an expanded clone.

>TRBV5-8|TRBD2|TRBJ2-1|.
CASSLLAGVPQQFF
TGTGCCAGCAGCTTGCTAGCGGGAGTCCCCCAGCAGTTCTTC
>TRBV19|TRBD1|TRBJ2-3|.
CASSINRGPDTQYF
TGTGCCAGTAGTATAAACAGGGGCCCAGATACGCAGTATTTT
>TRBV5-1|.|TRBJ1-1|.
CASSLDPGGSEEAFF
TGCGCCAGCAGCCTGGACCCGGGGGGTTCTGAGGAAGCTTTCTTT
>TRBV7-6|TRBD1|TRBJ1-1|.
CASSLLQGLGTEAFF
TGTGCCAGCAGCTTACTACAGGGGTTGGGGACTGAAGCTTTCTTT
>TRBV27|.|TRBJ1-1|.
CASSRQQVNTEAFF
TGTGCCAGCAGTCGACAACAGGTGAACACTGAAGCTTTCTTT
>TRBV5-1|.|TRBJ1-1|.
CASRPSAGGTFF
TGCGCCAGCAGGCCCAGCGCGGGCGGGACTTTCTTT
>TRBV19|.|TRBJ1-1|.
CASSKGGRGTEAFF
TGTGCCAGTAGTAAGGGGGGGCGCGGCACTGAAGCTTTCTTT
>TRBV11-3|.|TRBJ2-7|.
CASSFLGGREQYF
TGTGCCAGCAGCTTTCTTGGAGGGCGCGAGCAGTACTTC
>TRBV18|.|TRBJ2-2|.
CASSPPYTGSGELFF
TGTGCCAGCTCACCACCATATACAGGGAGCGGGGAGCTGTTTTTT
>TRBV7-2|TRBD1|TRBJ1-4|.
CASSLVGGQGATNEKLFF
TGTGCCAGCAGCTTAGTAGGGGGACAGGGGGCTACTAATGAAAAACTGTTTTTT
>TRBV5-1|TRBD1|TRBJ2-2|few
CASSWDRAGTGELFF
TGCGCCAGCAGCTGGGACAGGGCCGGCACCGGGGAGCTGTTTTTT
>TRBV4-1|.|TRBJ2-5|.
CASSQGSGWETQYF
TGCGCCAGCAGCCAAGGCTCGGGGTGGGAGACCCAGTACTTC
>TRBV21-1|.|TRBJ1-2|.
CASTPLTTGGADGYTF
TGTGCCAGTACCCCATTGACCACAGGGGGCGCGGACGGCTACACCTTC
>TRBV7-3|.|TRBJ2-1|few
CASSRSHRENEQFF
TGTGCCAGCAGCCGTAGTCACAGGGAGAATGAGCAGTTCTTC
>TRBV4-1|.|TRBJ2-7|once
CASSQEGSLPEQYF
TGCGCCAGCAGCCAAGAAGGGAGTCTCCCCGAGCAGTACTTC
>TRBV6-6|.|TRBJ2-7|few
CAPLAHEQYF
TGTGCCCCCCTGGCCCACGAGCAGTACTTC
>TRBV6-2/TRBV6-3|TRBD1|TRBJ2-5|.
CASSYTGQAETQYF
TGTGCCAGCAGTTACACAGGACAGGCGGAGACCCAGTACTTC
>TRBV9|.|TRBJ1-3|.
CASSVSGLSGNTIYF
TGTGCCAGCAGCGTATCCGGACTCTCTGGAAACACCATATATTTT
>TRBV4-2|.|TRBJ1-1|.
CASSRGAVNTEAFF
TGTGCCAGCAGCCGCGGGGCGGTTAACACTGAAGCTTTCTTT
>TRBV7-9|.|TRBJ1-2|.
CASSFMTYLYGYTF
TGTGCCAGCAGCTTTATGACTTACCTCTATGGCTACACCTTC
>TRBV5-1|.|TRBJ1-1|few
CASRPADRNTEAFF
TGCGCCAGCCGCCCGGCCGACAGGAACACTGAAGCTTTCTTT
>TRBV19|TRBD1|TRBJ1-5|.
CASSIATGRDQPQHF
TGTGCCAGTAGTATAGCGACAGGGAGAGATCAGCCCCAGCATTTT
>TRBV28|.|TRBJ1-1|.
CASSLLGVAFF
TGTGCCAGCAGTTTATTAGGGGTTGCCTTCTTT